One sample yielded the 32 T cell receptor beta chains listed below, sequenced in a study of cytomegalovirus exposure and HLA in healthy donors. Primers for the PCR totalled 60 Vbeta and 13 Jbeta. TCRdb's copy holds only in-frame clones and misses some; the assay was immunoSEQ multiplex PCR. The sample has around 130,000 clones; about three quarters are singletons. The specimen was PBMCs. These receptors came from a woman aged 55 to 70 in good health and CMV-seropositive.

The chain has TRBV6-1 and TRBJ1-2; D ambiguous. The CDR3 extends over 13 amino acids. CDR1 and CDR2 (germline): MNHNS, SASEGT. Trimming removed 2 bases at V and 2 bases at J, with 6 bases between. CDR3 DNA: TGTGCCAGCAGTGAAACAGACAACTATGGCTACACCTTC. Its protein is CASSETDNYGYTF.

This clone has ten or more counts. The sample contains more than one DNA sequence encoding this CDR3. This chain uses TRBV27 with TRBJ2-6, with a possible D match to TRBD2 (5 bases). This CDR3 is 16 amino acids long. CDR1 and CDR2 (germline): MNHEY, SMNVEV (reference sequence). The V end lost 5 bases, the J end lost 0 bases, and 11 bases lay between the germline ends. The CDR3 region has the DNA TGTGCCAGCAGTAGCGGACGCCTCTCTGGGGCCAACGTCCTGACTTTC. It encodes CASSSGRLSGANVLTF.

The chain couples TRBV7-9 to TRBJ2-5; 11 nucleotides match TRBD1. CDR3 length equals 15 residues. The germline CDR1 and CDR2 sequences are SEHNR and FQNEAQ (reference sequence). V shed 10 bases and J 0 bases; nucleotides not matched to a gene: 7. In DNA form, the CDR3 reads TGTGCCACCCTGGGGACAGGGGGAAACCAAGAGACCCAGTACTTC. Protein: CATLGTGGNQETQYF. Full variable domain (remainder filled in from reference TRBV7-9 and TRBJ2-5): DTGVSQNPRHKITKRGQNVTFRCDPISEHNRLYWYRQTLGQGPEFLTYFQNEAQLEKSRLLSDRFSAERPKGSFSTLEIQRTEQGDSAMYLCATLGTGGNQETQYFGPGTRLLVL.

This rearrangement joins TRBV10-2 to TRBJ2-5, with D possibly being TRBD2 (6 bases). Germline V gene sequence: CDR1 WSHSY, CDR2 SAAADI. The CDR3 has 14 amino acids. V gave up 3 bases and J gave up 6 bases, with 14 bases separating them. The CDR3 region is CASSDLGGSKTQYF. CDR3 nucleotide sequence: TGCGCCAGCAGTGATCTTGGGGGGTCAAAGACCCAGTACTTC.

The chain combines TRBV5-1 with TRBJ1-1, with 7 bases fitting TRBD1. After removal of 2 bases from V and 0 bases from J, the junction contained 7 bases not matched to a gene. Looked up from germline, CDR1 is SGHRS and CDR2 is YFSETQ. The CDR3 runs to 16 residues. Written as DNA, the CDR3 is TGCGCCAGCAGCTTCGACAGGGTTTTACTGAACACTGAAGCTTTCTTT. Amino acids: CASSFDRVLLNTEAFF.

The chain has TRBV11-2 and TRBJ1-1, with no clear D. Trimming stripped 5 bases from V and 4 bases from J, with 14 bases between. Germline CDR1 and CDR2: SGHAT and FQNNGV. The CDR3 loop spans 14 amino acids. The CDR3 bases are TGTGCCAGCAGCCCCTTCTTAGAGAGCACTGAAGCTTTCTTT. Translated, it gives CASSPFLESTEAFF.

J is TRBJ1-4 and V is TRBV5-6; D may be TRBD1 (6 bases). The CDR3 totals 14 residues. From germline, CDR1 is SGHDT and CDR2 YYEEEE. Trimming cost V 1 base and J 6 bases, with 10 bases left between them. This CDR3 is CASSLRGGYEKLFF. The CDR3 region has the DNA TGTGCCAGCAGCTTGCGGGGGGGCTATGAAAAACTGTTTTTT. Full variable domain (remainder filled in from reference TRBV5-6 and TRBJ1-4): DAGVTQSPTHLIKTRGQQVTLRCSPKSGHDTVSWYQQALGQGPQFIFQYYEEEERQRGNFPDRFSGHQFPNYSSELNVNALLLGDSALYLCASSLRGGYEKLFFGSGTQLSVL.

This clone was observed a few times. The rearrangement uses TRBV5-1 and TRBJ2-5, with TRBD2 matching 14 bases. The J segment lost 2 bases and the V segment lost 0 bases, leaving 3 bases of the junction unmatched. The CDR3 runs 17 residues. Germline V gene data show CDR1 as SGHRS and CDR2 as YFSETQ. CDR3 region: CASSLGTSGRFQETQYF. CDR3 nucleotides: TGCGCCAGCAGCTTGGGGACTAGCGGGAGGTTTCAAGAGACCCAGTACTTC.

The table lists this clone with a few counts. The V gene is TRBV2, the J gene TRBJ2-5, with 8 bases that match TRBD2. V shed 3 bases, J shed 4 bases, and the junction held 4 bases outside the gene matches. CDR3 length: 14 amino acids. Per the germline V gene, CDR1 is SNHLY and CDR2 is FYNNEI. Here the CDR3 reads CASSEGTSPETQYF. The CDR3 coding sequence is TGTGCCAGCAGTGAGGGGACTAGTCCAGAGACCCAGTACTTC.

This CDR3 reads CASSRDRLYEQYF. CDR3 DNA: TGTGCCAGCAGCCGGGACAGGCTCTACGAGCAGTACTTC. This chain uses TRBV6-5 with TRBJ2-7; TRBD1 aligns across 8 bases. The germline V gene encodes CDR1 MNHEY and CDR2 SVGAGI. The CDR3 loop spans 13 amino acids. The junction had 4 bases not matched to a gene; V was cut back by 6 bases and J by 3 bases.

This chain connects TRBV10-1 to TRBJ2-5, with 10 bases fitting TRBD1. CDR1 and CDR2 from the germline V gene are WNHNN and SYGVQD (reference sequence). The CDR3 runs to 15 residues. After removal of 3 bases from V and 5 bases from J, the junction contained 6 bases not matched to a gene. CDR3 amino acids: CASSDPGTGEETQYF. The CDR3 DNA is TGCGCCAGCAGTGACCCTGGGACAGGGGAGGAGACCCAGTACTTC.

The chain carries TRBV7-2 and TRBJ1-3; D is uncertain. CDR1 is SGHTA and CDR2 is FQGNSA in the germline V gene. V lost 2 bases and J 8 bases, leaving 19 bases between the germline ends. The CDR3 is 16 amino acids. The CDR3 DNA reads as TGTGCCAGCAGCTTATTCACGACAAGACTCGGGGACACCATATATTTT. This sequence encodes CASSLFTTRLGDTIYF. Full variable domain (outside the CDR3, taken from reference TRBV7-2 and TRBJ1-3): GAGVSQSPSNKVTEKGKDVELRCDPISGHTALYWYRQSLGQGLEFLIYFQGNSAPDKSGLPSDRFSAERTGGSVSTLTIQRTQQEDSAVYLCASSLFTTRLGDTIYFGEGSWLTVV.

The CDR3 loop reads CASSRTGQSGNTIYF. CDR3 coding DNA: TGTGCCAGCAGCCGAACGGGACAGTCTGGAAACACCATATATTTT. This chain links TRBV14 with TRBJ1-3; 7 positions match TRBD1. From germline, CDR1 is SGHDN and CDR2 FVKESK. The length of the CDR3 is 15 residues. V gave up 4 bases and J gave up 1 base; unmatched junction bases: 4.

The chain couples TRBV11-2 to TRBJ2-1; D is possibly TRBD1 (7 bases). In germline, CDR1 is SGHAT, CDR2 FQNNGV. The length of the CDR3 is 16 residues. The V gene lost 2 bases and the J gene lost 2 bases, with 13 bases spanning the gap. Here the CDR3 reads CASSLMTGRTYNEQFF. CDR3 sequence (DNA): TGTGCCAGCAGCTTAATGACAGGGAGGACCTACAATGAGCAGTTCTTC.

This clone came up a few times. This chain connects TRBV19 to TRBJ1-1; a weak D match, TRBD1 (5 bases). Germline values: CDR1 LNHDA, CDR2 SQIVND (reference sequence). CDR3 length equals 16 residues. V lost 3 bases and J lost 0, with 14 bases in between. Here the CDR3 DNA reads TGTGCCAGTAGTATCCTCGCAGGGATTATGAACACTGAAGCTTTCTTT. This sequence encodes CASSILAGIMNTEAFF.

This clone has just one count. This sequence joins TRBV29-1 and TRBJ2-3; perhaps TRBD1 as D (5 bases). Germline V gives CDR1 SQVTM, CDR2 ANQGSEA. CDR3 length: 14 residues. Trimming pared 3 bases from V and 1 base from J, leaving 11 bases between. The CDR3 region has the DNA TGCAGCGTTGAGGGGCTAGAAGGCACAGATACGCAGTATTTT. The encoded protein is CSVEGLEGTDTQYF.

The genes are TRBV11-1 and TRBJ2-5; D possibly corresponds to TRBD2 (6 bases). V shed 3 bases and J shed 0 bases, with 14 bases lying between them. CDR3 size: 16 residues. Germline V gene lookup returns CDR1 SGHAT and CDR2 FQDESV (reference sequence). The CDR3 nucleotides are TGTGCCAGCAGCTTCGGGGACCTAGCGTACCAAGAGACCCAGTACTTC. This codes for CASSFGDLAYQETQYF.

The V gene is TRBV29-1, the J gene TRBJ1-2; no firm D call. The V and J ends lost 7 bases and 2 bases respectively, with 11 bases between them. CDR1 SQVTM and CDR2 ANQGSEA come from the germline V gene. CDR3 size: 12 residues. The CDR3, as DNA: TGCAGCGCTAAACAGAACAACTATGGCTACACCTTC. It translates to CSAKQNNYGYTF. The variable domain in full, completed from reference TRBV29-1 and TRBJ1-2, reads SAVISQKPSRDICQRGTSLTIQCQVDSQVTMMFWYRQQPGQSLTLIATANQGSEATYESGFVIDKFPISRPNLTFSTLTVSNMSPEDSSIYLCSAKQNNYGYTFGSGTRLTVV.

CDR3 nucleotide sequence: TGTGCCAGCAGAGCACGACAGGGTAACTATGGCTACACCTTC. It specifies CASRARQGNYGYTF. The V and J genes are TRBV2 and TRBJ1-2; 7 bases agree with TRBD1. Germline CDR1 is SNHLY and CDR2 is FYNNEI. The trim removed 6 bases at V and 1 base at J, leaving 5 bases unmatched. The CDR3 has 14 amino acids.

This rearrangement joins TRBV10-3 to TRBJ1-1; TRBD1 agrees at 7 bases. The germline V gene encodes CDR1 ENHRY and CDR2 SYGVKD. The CDR3 contains 15 residues. J was trimmed by 2 bases and V by 2 bases; bases with no gene match: 5. The CDR3 sequence is CAISERTGENTEAFF. CDR3 coding DNA: TGTGCCATCAGTGAGCGGACAGGAGAAAACACTGAAGCTTTCTTT.

This clone was counted once. The junction departs from germline at one end; a sequencing error may be responsible. This chain links TRBV19 with TRBJ1-2; 7 bases line up with TRBD1. Germline V gene data show CDR1 as LNHDA and CDR2 as SQIVND (reference sequence). The CDR3 totals 14 residues. CDR3 sequence (DNA): TGTGCCACTAGTATAGATTGGACAGGAAACGGCTACACCTTC. It codes for CATSIDWTGNGYTF. The full variable domain, completed using reference TRBV19 and TRBJ1-2, is DGGITQSPKYLFRKEGQNVTLSCEQNLNHDAMYWYRQDPGQGLRLIYYSQIVNDFQKGDIAEGYSVSREKKESFPLTVTSAQKNPTAFYLCATSIDWTGNGYTFGSGTRLTVV.

The V gene is TRBV9, the J gene TRBJ2-5; 8 nucleotides match TRBD2. Losses at the gene ends were 1 base for V and 1 base for J; bases not matched to a gene: 6. The CDR3 runs to 16 residues. The germline CDR1 and CDR2 sequences are SGDLS and YYNGEE. The CDR3 loop reads CASSVNSGGLQETQYF. As DNA, the CDR3 is TGTGCCAGCAGCGTAAACAGCGGGGGTCTCCAAGAGACCCAGTACTTC.

The chain employs TRBV5-4 and TRBJ2-5, with TRBD2 matching 9 bases. Trimming took 7 bases from V and 5 from J; bases not matched to a gene: 12. Germline assignment: CDR1 SGHNT and CDR2 YYREEE (reference sequence). The CDR3 has 15 amino acids. This CDR3 reads CASSLRGGGRETQYF. CDR3 bases: TGTGCCAGCTCCCTTCGCGGGGGGGGCCGGGAGACCCAGTACTTC.

CDR3 protein: CSATGKGTEAFF. CDR3 coding DNA: TGCAGCGCAACAGGGAAGGGCACTGAAGCTTTCTTT. The J gene is TRBJ1-1, the V gene TRBV29-1, with D perhaps TRBD1 (6 bases). From germline, CDR1 is SQVTM and CDR2 ANQGSEA. The ends were cut back, 7 bases at V and 4 bases at J, with 13 bases in the middle. The CDR3 is 12 residues long.

This clone was counted once. The chain couples TRBV7-2 to TRBJ1-1; D ambiguous. The germline CDR1 and CDR2 sequences are SGHTA and FQGNSA. The CDR3 spans 14 residues. The V and J ends lost 1 base and 4 bases respectively, with 10 bases between them. The CDR3 is CASSLGSGITEAFF. The CDR3 DNA reads TGTGCCAGCAGCTTAGGATCGGGGATCACTGAAGCTTTCTTT.

The chain recombines TRBV18 with TRBJ2-2, with D possibly being TRBD2 (6 bases). The CDR3 length is 16 residues. Trimming left V 3 bases short and J 5 bases short, with 16 bases between. Germline V lookup: CDR1 KGHSH, CDR2 LQKENI. DNA for the CDR3: TGTGCCAGCTCACCGAGACGGGGGATGGAGACCGGGGAGCTGTTTTTT. This translates into CASSPRRGMETGELFF.

The rearrangement links TRBV25-1 to TRBJ2-1; 7 bases agree with TRBD1. V dropped 5 bases and J dropped 0; count of bases not matched to a gene: 4. The germline V gene has CDR1 MGHDK and CDR2 SYGVNS. The CDR3 has 15 residues. In DNA, the CDR3 is TGTGCCAGCAGTCACAGGGGTATCTCCTACAATGAGCAGTTCTTC. Amino acid sequence: CASSHRGISYNEQFF.

This clone was detected only a few times. This chain uses TRBV4-1 with TRBJ1-4; D ambiguous. Germline V lookup: CDR1 MGHRA, CDR2 YSYEKL. V was clipped by 1 base and J by 8 bases, with 14 bases between them. The CDR3 covers 15 residues. In DNA, the CDR3 is TGCGCCAGCAGCCAAGTTGCGAACGACTGGGAAAAACTGTTTTTT. Translating gives CASSQVANDWEKLFF.

This clone was recorded only once. V gene TRBV27 combines with J gene TRBJ2-7; 9 nucleotides match TRBD1. In germline, CDR1 is MNHEY, CDR2 SMNVEV (reference sequence). V was pared by 1 base and J by 2 bases, with 0 bases of the junction left unmatched. This CDR3 has 14 amino acids. DNA for the CDR3: TGTGCCAGCAGTTTATGGGACAGGGCCTACGAGCAGTACTTC. Its protein product is CASSLWDRAYEQYF.

The rearrangement joins TRBV5-8 to TRBJ1-1, with 7 positions matching TRBD1. V lost 8 bases, J lost 2 bases, and 9 bases stayed unmatched. The germline V gene has CDR1 SGHTS and CDR2 YDEGEE. The CDR3 sequence is 14 residues long. The CDR3 loop reads CASPTDRTNTEAFF. For the CDR3, the DNA is TGTGCCAGTCCCACGGACAGGACCAACACTGAAGCTTTCTTT.

This clone turned up a few times. The rearrangement uses TRBV7-8 and TRBJ1-5, with D possibly matching TRBD1 (6 bases). Germline assignment: CDR1 SGHVS and CDR2 FQNEAQ. The CDR3 extends over 15 amino acids. Trimming took off 4 bases at V and 5 bases at J, with 15 bases between the two ends. CDR3 sequence (DNA): TGTGCCAGCAGCTCCCCACGGGGGGCTGATCAGCCCCAGCATTTT. This gives the protein CASSSPRGADQPQHF.

This chain connects TRBV5-6 to TRBJ1-1; 9 bases are a match to TRBD1. Per germline, CDR1 SGHDT and CDR2 YYEEEE. The V segment lost 4 bases and the J segment 8 bases; nucleotides outside the gene matches: 9. CDR3 length: 14 residues. The CDR3 DNA is TGTGCCAGCAGCGCCTCCGGGACAGGGTACGAAGCTTTCTTT. The encoded protein is CASSASGTGYEAFF.